The T cell receptor beta chain described here comes from a study of immune evolution from preneoplasia to lung adenocarcinoma. Regarding the study as a whole: Normal lung had highest clonality; later lesions appeared denser, more diverse. Normal lung had the highest top T cell clone frequencies.

Regarding this clone: No antigen is known for it. The sample contains more than one DNA sequence encoding this CDR3.

The protocol was immunoSEQ multiplex PCR, while the TCRdb copy is restricted to in-frame clones and leaves out a portion. In the table there are about 7,500 clones, around three quarters of which are singletons. The J segment lost 2 bases and the V segment lost 4 bases, leaving 3 bases of the junction unmatched. Looked up from germline, CDR1 is SQVTM and CDR2 is ANQGSEA. The CDR3 sequence is 14 residues long. Resections took place in Japan or China from about 2014 to 2018. Macro-dissection enriched premalignant or tumor cells before nucleic acid extraction. The chain employs TRBV29-1 and TRBJ1-4, with 8 bases identical to TRBD1. The sequence derives from a person between 35 and 49 years old with lung adenocarcinoma. Sequencing was performed on FFPE invasive lung adenocarcinoma tissue. In DNA form, the CDR3 reads TGCAGCGTTGCAGGGGGCAAGACTAATGAAAAACTGTTTTTT. It is translated as CSVAGGKTNEKLFF.